These T cell receptor beta chains were read from a single sample in a study of blood T cell repertoires in COVID-19. Generated by immunoSEQ multiplex PCR, the TCRdb table keeps only in-frame clones and is missing some. This table has roughly 120,000 clones, 75% to 90% appearing once. The specimen was peripheral blood. The receptors originated from an older man with acute or convalescent COVID-19. The CDR3 runs from the conserved cysteine through the conserved F or W. The order of the fields is J gene, V gene, clone size, CDR3 protein. Part of the rows lack a size; the others show once, few, many or a class for expanded clones.

TRBJ1-5,TRBV7-6,-,CASSPNQGAQPQHF
TRBJ2-3,TRBV27,-,CARPTEEGTDTQYF
TRBJ1-3,TRBV25-1,-,CASSEYLGDSGNTIYF
TRBJ2-7,TRBV18,-,CASSPQEGGGYEQYF
TRBJ2-1,TRBV19,few,CASSAHQAQGRFF
TRBJ2-1,TRBV30,-,CAWDSRPTYNEQFF
TRBJ1-5,TRBV11-2,-,CASSLDRNQPQHF
TRBJ1-5,TRBV19,-,CASRDRWRVNQPQHF
TRBJ2-7,TRBV6-1,-,CASSEVLRGSYEQYF
TRBJ1-1,TRBV2,-,CASRAGPSNTEAFF
TRBJ1-1,TRBV7-9,-,CASTGGGGPMNTEAFF
TRBJ2-1,TRBV19,-,CASSILTGHEQFF
TRBJ2-5,TRBV5-4,-,CASSLGTGSQETQYF
TRBJ1-5,TRBV2,-,CASSEAGYSNQPQHF
TRBJ2-5,TRBV25-1,-,CASTPAGQETQYF
TRBJ2-7,TRBV15,-,CATSRDLGTETDF
TRBJ1-1,TRBV5-6,-,CASSLMGLSTEAFF
TRBJ1-2,TRBV6-1,-,CASSESDRGRGYTF
TRBJ1-6,TRBV5-6,-,CASSGWTGRSPLHF
TRBJ2-1,TRBV6-5,-,CASSSTDNEQFF
TRBJ2-2,TRBV28,-,CASSFNRGNTGELFF
TRBJ2-7,TRBV18,-,CASSLTSGTTYEQYF
TRBJ1-5,TRBV19,-,CASRRGGSTNSNQPQHF
TRBJ2-3,TRBV28,once,CASRLPTGGSTDTQYF